What follows are 14 T cell receptor beta chains derived from one specimen sequenced in a study of cytomegalovirus exposure and HLA in healthy donors. The PCR used 60 Vbeta and 13 Jbeta primers. Only in-frame clones appear in the TCRdb table, and some are missing; sequencing was by immunoSEQ multiplex PCR. The sample consists of approximately 210,000 clones, 81% of them appearing once. The sample comprised PBMCs. These receptors were collected from a man aged 18 to 29 in good health and CMV-seronegative.

This chain joins TRBV7-2 and TRBJ1-1, with 8 nucleotides matching TRBD1. The CDR3 has 15 residues. J lost 3 bases, V lost 3 bases, and 6 bases had no gene match. The germline gives CDR1 SGHTA, CDR2 FQGNSA. The CDR3 sequence: CASSFRQGSDTEAFF. CDR3 DNA: TGTGCCAGCAGCTTCAGACAGGGGTCAGACACTGAAGCTTTCTTT.

This chain uses TRBV7-9 with TRBJ1-4; TRBD1 agrees at 9 bases. Per the germline V gene, CDR1 is SEHNR and CDR2 is FQNEAQ (reference sequence). This CDR3 contains 18 residues. The J segment lost 6 bases and the V segment lost 6 bases, leaving 17 bases of the junction unmatched. As DNA, the CDR3 is TGTGCCAGCAGGCTAATGGGACAGGGTAACGGACCGGATGAAAAACTGTTTTTT. Its protein product is CASRLMGQGNGPDEKLFF. The full variable domain, completed using reference TRBV7-9 and TRBJ1-4, is DTGVSQNPRHKITKRGQNVTFRCDPISEHNRLYWYRQTLGQGPEFLTYFQNEAQLEKSRLLSDRFSAERPKGSFSTLEIQRTEQGDSAMYLCASRLMGQGNGPDEKLFFGSGTQLSVL.

The chain is built from TRBV21-1 and TRBJ1-2. TRBV21-1 represents a pseudogene. The CDR3 runs 14 residues. As DNA, the CDR3 is TGTGCCAGGGAGAGGGTCACAGCTAACTATGGCTACACCTTC. This gives the protein CARERVTANYGYTF.

About this clone itself: One end of the junction fails to match germline, which may point to a read error. V gene TRBV7-7 combines with J gene TRBJ1-3; D is unresolved. Germline V gene lookup returns CDR1 SSHAT and CDR2 FNYEAQ (reference sequence). This CDR3 contains 16 residues. CDR3 sequence: CASSLRLGSSGNTIYF. CDR3 nucleotide sequence: TGTGCTAGCAGTTTACGACTCGGGAGTTCTGGAAACACCATATATTTT.

J is TRBJ1-2 and V is TRBV28, with D possibly matching TRBD1 (6 bases). V lost 7 bases and J lost 0, with 12 bases in between. The germline gives CDR1 MDHEN, CDR2 SYDVKM. This CDR3 contains 14 residues. The CDR3 DNA is TGTGCCAGCAATCCCCAGGGGCCTAACTATGGCTACACCTTC. Protein product: CASNPQGPNYGYTF.

This chain uses TRBV5-5 with TRBJ1-2; 10 bases line up with TRBD1. From germline, CDR1 is SGHKS and CDR2 YYEKEE (reference sequence). The CDR3 extends over 15 amino acids. The junction had 4 bases not matched to a gene; V was cut back by 3 bases and J by 2 bases. The CDR3 coding sequence is TGTGCCAGCAGCTCTGCGGGACAGGGGAACTATGGCTACACCTTC. Its translation: CASSSAGQGNYGYTF.

The chain carries TRBV11-1 and TRBJ2-1, with 14 nucleotides matching TRBD2. The CDR3 runs 16 residues. J was trimmed by 10 bases and V by 7 bases; bases with no gene match: 12. Germline V lookup: CDR1 SGHAT, CDR2 FQDESV (reference sequence). The CDR3: CASKLAGTSGSQEQFF. For the CDR3, the DNA is TGTGCCAGCAAGCTAGCCGGGACTAGCGGGAGTCAGGAGCAGTTCTTC.

The chain carries TRBV10-1 and TRBJ2-2; D is perhaps TRBD1 (6 bases). V lost 4 bases to trimming and J lost 6 bases, with 18 bases between them. The CDR3 covers 16 residues. Germline CDR1 reads WNHNN; CDR2 reads SYGVQD (reference sequence). The CDR3 loop is CASSGHTGSRPGELFF. Written as DNA, the CDR3 is TGCGCCAGCAGTGGACATACAGGGTCCCGGCCCGGGGAGCTGTTTTTT.

The chain carries TRBV11-2 and TRBJ2-7; tentative D call: TRBD2 (5 bases). Germline V gene lookup returns CDR1 SGHAT and CDR2 FQNNGV. This CDR3 is 14 amino acids long. V dropped 5 bases and J dropped 3 bases, with 14 bases sitting between them. The CDR3 coding sequence is TGTGCCAGCAGCACCCGGGCTGAGGGCTACGAGCAGTACTTC. It codes for CASSTRAEGYEQYF. The whole variable domain, remainder taken from reference TRBV11-2 and TRBJ2-7, is EAGVAQSPRYKIIEKRQSVAFWCNPISGHATLYWYQQILGQGPKLLIQFQNNGVVDDSQLPKDRFSAERLKGVDSTLKIQPAKLEDSAVYLCASSTRAEGYEQYFGPGTRLTVT.

The V and J genes are TRBV5-1 and TRBJ2-7; 8 nucleotides align to TRBD2. The germline V gene encodes CDR1 SGHRS and CDR2 YFSETQ. V lost 4 bases to trimming and J lost 4 bases; unmatched junction nucleotides: 10. This CDR3 has 15 residues. In nucleotides, the CDR3 is TGCGCCAGCAGCGCCGGAGACGGGAGGGGATACGAGCAGTACTTC. As protein: CASSAGDGRGYEQYF.

The chain links TRBV19 to TRBJ2-3, with TRBD2 matching 8 bases. CDR3 size: 16 residues. V lost 4 bases to trimming and J lost 6 bases; unmatched junction nucleotides: 12. Germline V gene lookup returns CDR1 LNHDA and CDR2 SQIVND (reference sequence). The CDR3 here is CASSNPGLAGSDTQYF. The CDR3 DNA is TGTGCCAGTAGTAACCCGGGGCTAGCGGGCTCTGATACGCAGTATTTT.

This clone has only one observation. The rearrangement joins TRBV4-1 to TRBJ1-5; no clear D gene. Germline V gives CDR1 MGHRA, CDR2 YSYEKL. This CDR3 has 15 residues. V was pared by 1 base and J by 3 bases, with 10 bases between. CDR3 sequence reads: CASSQGREYNQPQHF. The CDR3 bases are TGCGCCAGCAGCCAAGGCCGGGAATACAATCAGCCCCAGCATTTT.

The J gene is TRBJ1-1, the V gene TRBV14, with D unclear. CDR1 is SGHDN, CDR2 FVKESK, per germline. The CDR3 length is 14 residues. With 1 base removed from V and 2 bases from J, the gap between germline ends came to 8 bases. The CDR3 loop is CASSQGRTNTEAFF. The CDR3 bases are TGTGCCAGCAGCCAAGGGAGGACCAACACTGAAGCTTTCTTT.

The chain recombines TRBV5-6 with TRBJ1-2; unclear D gene. CDR1 SGHDT and CDR2 YYEEEE come from the germline V gene. With 0 bases removed from V and 4 bases from J, the gap between germline ends came to 10 bases. The CDR3 length is 14 residues. CDR3 bases: TGTGCCAGCAGCTTGGAAGAGGGTGGCTATGGCTACACCTTC. Its protein product is CASSLEEGGYGYTF.